The rows below give T cell receptor beta chains drawn from one sample of a study of pediatric ulcerative colitis. Produced via immunoSEQ multiplex PCR; TCRdb's table is partial and in-frame only. This repertoire shows 17,000 or so clones, just under 75% found once; its top ten account for roughly 3.6%. Sequencing was performed on gut tissue. The receptors were gathered from a girl aged 10 to 17 with moderate ulcerative colitis. CDR3s include the opening cysteine and the closing phenylalanine or tryptophan. The D gene is left open where the match is weak. Where a row states a size, it is once, few, many or the class of an expanded clone; other rows omit it.

cdr3_length: 11
j_call: TRBJ1-1
clone_size: once
v_call: TRBV20-1
d_call: .
cdr3_aa: CSAWPGTEAFF
cdr3_nt: TGCAGTGCTTGGCCTGGGACTGAAGCTTTCTTT

cdr3_length: 11
j_call: TRBJ1-2
clone_size: .
v_call: TRBV6-1
d_call: .
cdr3_aa: CASGQNYGYTF
cdr3_nt: TGTGCCAGCGGGCAGAACTATGGCTACACCTTC

cdr3_length: 15
j_call: TRBJ1-4
clone_size: few
v_call: TRBV5-8
d_call: TRBD1
cdr3_aa: CASSWGGTAGEKLFF
cdr3_nt: TGTGCCAGCAGCTGGGGTGGGACAGCGGGTGAAAAACTGTTTTTT

cdr3_length: 13
j_call: TRBJ2-3
clone_size: .
v_call: TRBV18
d_call: .
cdr3_aa: CASSTNKGDTQYF
cdr3_nt: TGTGCCAGCTCAACCAACAAGGGAGATACGCAGTATTTT

cdr3_length: 14
j_call: TRBJ1-1
clone_size: .
v_call: TRBV28
d_call: .
cdr3_aa: CASSLMRRNTEAFF
cdr3_nt: TGTGCCAGCAGTTTGATGCGGAGGAACACTGAAGCTTTCTTT

cdr3_length: 17
j_call: TRBJ2-7
clone_size: .
v_call: TRBV7-6
d_call: TRBD2
cdr3_aa: CASSRRTSGIYSYEQYF
cdr3_nt: TGTGCCAGCAGCCGCCGGACTAGCGGGATCTACTCCTACGAGCAGTACTTC

cdr3_length: 12
j_call: TRBJ2-3
clone_size: .
v_call: TRBV7-2
d_call: .
cdr3_aa: CASSAQADTQYF
cdr3_nt: TGTGCCAGCAGCGCGCAGGCAGATACGCAGTATTTT

cdr3_length: 13
j_call: TRBJ2-3
clone_size: .
v_call: TRBV15
d_call: .
cdr3_aa: CATSRGSTDTQYF
cdr3_nt: TGTGCCACCAGCAGGGGTAGCACAGATACGCAGTATTTT

cdr3_length: 20
j_call: TRBJ1-5
clone_size: .
v_call: TRBV2
d_call: TRBD1
cdr3_aa: CASSGLTGRGATVVNQPQHF
cdr3_nt: TGTGCCAGCAGTGGTCTTACGGGCAGGGGGGCGACGGTGGTCAATCAGCCCCAGCATTTT

cdr3_length: 17
j_call: TRBJ2-1
clone_size: .
v_call: TRBV11-2
d_call: TRBD2
cdr3_aa: CASSEFRAGGIYNEQFF
cdr3_nt: TGTGCCAGCAGCGAATTTCGGGCGGGGGGAATCTACAATGAGCAGTTCTTC

cdr3_length: 14
j_call: TRBJ1-1
clone_size: .
v_call: TRBV19
d_call: .
cdr3_aa: CASDLGFRNTEAFF
cdr3_nt: TGTGCCAGTGACCTCGGCTTCAGAAACACTGAAGCTTTCTTT

cdr3_length: 14
j_call: TRBJ2-7
clone_size: .
v_call: TRBV15
d_call: TRBD1
cdr3_aa: CATSRGQGAGEQYF
cdr3_nt: TGTGCCACCAGCAGAGGACAGGGGGCGGGTGAGCAGTACTTC

cdr3_length: 15
j_call: TRBJ1-5
clone_size: .
v_call: TRBV7-8
d_call: .
cdr3_aa: CASSLAEGSPQPQHF
cdr3_nt: TGTGCCAGCAGCTTAGCGGAGGGGAGCCCCCAGCCCCAGCATTTT

cdr3_length: 16
j_call: TRBJ1-5
clone_size: .
v_call: TRBV18
d_call: .
cdr3_aa: CASSPILTGYGQPQHF
cdr3_nt: TGTGCCAGCTCACCAATTTTGACGGGGTACGGCCAGCCCCAGCATTTT

cdr3_length: 17
j_call: TRBJ2-7
clone_size: .
v_call: TRBV27
d_call: TRBD2
cdr3_aa: CASRKGTSGPLSYEQYF
cdr3_nt: TGTGCCAGCAGGAAGGGGACTAGCGGGCCGCTCTCCTACGAGCAGTACTTC

cdr3_length: 15
j_call: TRBJ1-2
clone_size: .
v_call: TRBV29-1
d_call: .
cdr3_aa: CSADLEGRSNYGYTF
cdr3_nt: TGCAGCGCCGACCTGGAAGGACGGAGTAACTATGGCTACACCTTC

cdr3_length: 14
j_call: TRBJ2-7
clone_size: .
v_call: TRBV5-4
d_call: TRBD1
cdr3_aa: CASSRDRGEYEQYF
cdr3_nt: TGTGCCAGCAGCCGGGACAGGGGCGAGTACGAGCAGTACTTC

cdr3_length: 16
j_call: TRBJ2-3
clone_size: once
v_call: TRBV5-6
d_call: TRBD2
cdr3_aa: CASSLEIAGAADTQYF
cdr3_nt: TGTGCCAGCAGCTTGGAGATAGCGGGAGCCGCTGATACGCAGTATTTT

cdr3_length: 15
j_call: TRBJ2-7
clone_size: .
v_call: TRBV28
d_call: .
cdr3_aa: CASSLGGSISDEQYF
cdr3_nt: TGTGCCAGCAGTTTAGGAGGATCCATTAGCGACGAGCAGTACTTC

cdr3_length: 15
j_call: TRBJ1-5
clone_size: .
v_call: TRBV5-8
d_call: TRBD1
cdr3_aa: CASTSWDRTNQPQHF
cdr3_nt: TGTGCCAGCACCTCTTGGGACAGAACAAATCAGCCCCAGCATTTT

cdr3_length: 11
j_call: TRBJ1-1
clone_size: few
v_call: TRBV29-1
d_call: .
cdr3_aa: CSVVQNTEAFF
cdr3_nt: TGCAGCGTTGTTCAGAACACTGAAGCTTTCTTT

cdr3_length: 18
j_call: TRBJ1-1
clone_size: .
v_call: TRBV11-2
d_call: .
cdr3_aa: CASSSNGPGFRVNTEAFF
cdr3_nt: TGTGCCAGCAGCTCTAACGGCCCCGGGTTCCGGGTGAACACTGAAGCTTTCTTT

cdr3_length: 14
j_call: TRBJ1-6
clone_size: .
v_call: TRBV10-3
d_call: .
cdr3_aa: CAIRRIRYNSPLHF
cdr3_nt: TGTGCCATCAGACGGATCAGATATAATTCACCCCTCCACTTT

cdr3_length: 15
j_call: TRBJ2-3
clone_size: .
v_call: TRBV11-2
d_call: .
cdr3_aa: CASSLAPGPGDTQYF
cdr3_nt: TGTGCCAGCAGCTTAGCGCCGGGGCCGGGAGATACGCAGTATTTT

cdr3_length: 13
j_call: TRBJ1-1
clone_size: .
v_call: TRBV28
d_call: .
cdr3_aa: CASSSTAPTEAFF
cdr3_nt: TGTGCCAGCAGTTCGACAGCCCCCACTGAAGCTTTCTTT

cdr3_length: 13
j_call: TRBJ2-3
clone_size: .
v_call: TRBV29-1
d_call: .
cdr3_aa: CSGFLGGGDTQYF
cdr3_nt: TGCAGCGGTTTCCTGGGAGGGGGAGATACGCAGTATTTT

cdr3_length: 13
j_call: TRBJ2-5
clone_size: .
v_call: TRBV28
d_call: TRBD1
cdr3_aa: CATPDRDQETQYF
cdr3_nt: TGTGCCACCCCTGACAGGGACCAAGAGACCCAGTACTTC

cdr3_length: 13
j_call: TRBJ2-1
clone_size: .
v_call: TRBV5-1
d_call: TRBD1
cdr3_aa: CASSLDTGDEQFF
cdr3_nt: TGCGCCAGCAGCTTGGACACAGGGGATGAGCAGTTCTTC

cdr3_length: 14
j_call: TRBJ2-1
clone_size: .
v_call: TRBV9
d_call: TRBD2
cdr3_aa: CASGRTSGNNEQFF
cdr3_nt: TGTGCCAGCGGCAGGACTAGCGGGAACAATGAGCAGTTCTTC

cdr3_length: 13
j_call: TRBJ2-5
clone_size: .
v_call: TRBV6-6
d_call: .
cdr3_aa: CASSYSSLGTQYF
cdr3_nt: TGTGCCAGCAGTTACTCCTCATTGGGGACCCAGTACTTC